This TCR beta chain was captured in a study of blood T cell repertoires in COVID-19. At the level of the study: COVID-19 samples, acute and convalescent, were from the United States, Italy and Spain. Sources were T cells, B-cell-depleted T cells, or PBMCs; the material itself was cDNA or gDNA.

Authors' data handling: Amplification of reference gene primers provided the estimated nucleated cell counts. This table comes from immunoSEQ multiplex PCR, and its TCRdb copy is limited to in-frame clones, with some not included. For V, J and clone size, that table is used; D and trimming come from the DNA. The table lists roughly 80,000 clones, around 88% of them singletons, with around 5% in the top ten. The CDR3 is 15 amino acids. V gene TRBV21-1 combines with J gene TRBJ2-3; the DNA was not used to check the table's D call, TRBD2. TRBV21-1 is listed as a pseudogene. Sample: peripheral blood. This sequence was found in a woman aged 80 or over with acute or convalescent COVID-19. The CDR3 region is CARISGGPGTDTQYF. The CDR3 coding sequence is TGTGCCAGGATAAGCGGGGGCCCCGGCACAGATACGCAGTATTTT.